The TCR beta chain described here comes from a study of blood T cell repertoires in COVID-19. Study summary: Sources were T cells, B-cell-depleted T cells, or PBMCs; the material itself was cDNA or gDNA.

Per the study methods: Reference gene primers were amplified, and this amplification served to estimate nucleated cell counts. Some clones are missing from TCRdb's copy, which holds only in-frame ones; the method was immunoSEQ multiplex PCR. V and J calls and clone size come straight from that table; D and trimming were deduced from the DNA. This sample has about 210,000 clones, with around 89% found just once. V was shortened by 3 bases and J by 5 bases, with 12 bases between the two germline ends. The CDR3 contains 14 residues. CDR1 MNHNS and CDR2 SASEGT come from the germline V gene. The count of this clone is one.

The chain is built from TRBV6-1 and TRBJ2-3; maybe TRBD1 (5 bases). The sequence was obtained from a man aged 65 to 85 with acute or convalescent COVID-19. Material for sequencing was peripheral blood. CDR3 bases: TGTGCCAGCAGTGAGCTCACAGGAGAAGATACGCAGTATTTT. It codes for CASSELTGEDTQYF.